A single sample is the source of the 6 T cell receptor beta chains below, sequenced in a study of blood T cell repertoires in COVID-19. Repertoires were generated with immunoSEQ multiplex PCR, while TCRdb's copy carries only in-frame clones and drops some. This sample has 120,000 or so clones, with almost 70% found just once. The sample comprised peripheral blood. The receptors were sampled from a woman aged 65 to 85 with acute or convalescent COVID-19.

The chain is built from TRBV7-6 and TRBJ2-7, with D tentatively TRBD1 (6 bases). This CDR3 spans 15 amino acids. The ends were cut back, 5 bases at V and 4 bases at J, with 18 bases in the middle. CDR1 is SGHVS and CDR2 is FNYEAQ in the germline V gene. Here the CDR3 reads CASSPQLGAGYEQYF. In nucleotides, the CDR3 is TGTGCCAGCAGCCCCCAGTTGGGGGCCGGATACGAGCAGTACTTC.

The chain has TRBV29-1 and TRBJ2-1; TRBD1 matches 9 bases. This CDR3 contains 14 residues. Germline V gives CDR1 SQVTM, CDR2 ANQGSEA. The V segment lost 2 bases and the J segment 2 bases; nucleotides outside the gene matches: 1. The CDR3 bases are TGCAGCGTTGAACGGGACAGGGCCTACAATGAGCAGTTCTTC. Translation: CSVERDRAYNEQFF.

The rearrangement joins TRBV7-9 to TRBJ1-2; D call uncertain. Germline V CDR1 and CDR2: SEHNR, FQNEAQ (reference sequence). V lost 0 bases to trimming and J lost 2 bases, with 13 bases between them. This CDR3 has 16 amino acids. CDR3 nucleotides: TGTGCCAGCAGCTTAGCGGTGGCCGCCAGGAACTATGGCTACACCTTC. It codes for CASSLAVAARNYGYTF.

This clone was seen only a few times. J is TRBJ1-1 and V is TRBV6-6; tentative D call: TRBD1 (5 bases). The CDR3 totals 15 residues. In germline, CDR1 is MNHNY, CDR2 SVGAGI (reference sequence). Trimming took 6 bases from V and 4 from J, leaving 18 bases between them. CDR3: CASSGLGGTVTEAFF. CDR3 nucleotide sequence: TGTGCCAGCAGCGGCCTGGGGGGGACGGTCACTGAAGCTTTCTTT.

V and J are TRBV30 and TRBJ1-2, with a possible D match to TRBD1 (5 bases). The CDR3 sequence is 12 residues long. Germline loops: CDR1 GTSNPN, CDR2 SVGIG (reference sequence). V lost 3 bases and J 8 bases, leaving 13 bases between the germline ends. CDR3 residues: CAWRVGAGGYTF. For the CDR3, the DNA is TGTGCCTGGAGGGTAGGGGCGGGGGGCTACACCTTC.

The J gene is TRBJ2-4, the V gene TRBV6-6, with D unclear. The CDR3 is made up of 11 amino acids. From germline, CDR1 is MNHNY and CDR2 SVGAGI (reference sequence). With 6 bases removed from V and 8 bases from J, the gap between germline ends came to 8 bases. CDR3 sequence: CASSPEDIQYF. CDR3 sequence (DNA): TGTGCCAGCAGCCCTGAGGACATTCAGTACTTC.